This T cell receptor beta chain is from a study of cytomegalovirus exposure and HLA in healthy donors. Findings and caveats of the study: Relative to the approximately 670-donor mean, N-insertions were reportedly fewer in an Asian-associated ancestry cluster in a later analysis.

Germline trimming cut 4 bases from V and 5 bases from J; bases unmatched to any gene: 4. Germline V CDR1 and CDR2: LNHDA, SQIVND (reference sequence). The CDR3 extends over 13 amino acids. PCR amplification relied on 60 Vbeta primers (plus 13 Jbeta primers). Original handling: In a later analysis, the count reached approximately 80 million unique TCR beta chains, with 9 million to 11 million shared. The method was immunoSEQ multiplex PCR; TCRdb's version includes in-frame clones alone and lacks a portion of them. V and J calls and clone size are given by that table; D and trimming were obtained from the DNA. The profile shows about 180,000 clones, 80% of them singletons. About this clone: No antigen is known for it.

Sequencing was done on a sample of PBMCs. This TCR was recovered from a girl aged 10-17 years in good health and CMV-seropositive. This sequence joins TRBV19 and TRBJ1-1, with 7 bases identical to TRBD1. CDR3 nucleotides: TGTGCCAGTAGTAGACAGGGAGGTACTGAAGCTTTCTTT. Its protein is CASSRQGGTEAFF.